This T cell receptor beta chain derives from a study of shared clonotypes between healthy human individuals (dated by TCRdb to the early 2020s). About the investigation overall: A couple of women and a few men aged 18 to 49 years were included in the cohort. The study deeply sequenced blood TCR repertoires of five healthy adults to estimate repertoire size and the extent of clonotype sharing between individuals. Per donor, leukapheresis produced somewhere between about 0.8 and 9.5 billion PBMCs. Libraries were prepared and TCR repertoires were sequenced by different laboratories using diverse techniques, in order to increase sequencing depth and limit assay-specific biases. For each donor, CD4 naive and CD4 memory were each given three plates, CD8 naive was given two plates, and CD8 memory was given one plate. What the authors observed across the whole study: The genetic and exposure-history diversity represented was limited by the small number of donors. Pairwise subsampling led to the expectation that sequencing depth would affect the degree of clonotype sharing among donors. Compared with non-shared clonotypes, clonotypes shared by all four sorted-subset donors had higher generation probabilities. Sampling was limited to blood, and TCR repertoires in tissue likely differ from TCR repertoires in blood. Incomplete sequencing was indicated by rarefaction of sorted-subset datasets, despite the large sequencing depth. Estimated clonotype richness was generally larger for naive than for memory subsets. Sharing across several donors was observed for 5% to 6.5% of naive CD4, less than 4% of naive CD8, about 2.5% of memory CD4, and about 0.4% of memory CD8 clonotypes.

Germline trimming: 4 bases from V, 11 bases from J; junction bases outside gene matches: 8. The CDR3, cysteine through phenylalanine, is 13 amino acids long. The read is trimmed to its CDR3 DNA, 39 bases read in frame from base 1. CDR1 and CDR2 (SGHDT, YYEEEE) derive from the germline V gene. Using the deep immunoSEQ assay, multiplex PCR amplified TCR CDR3 regions from genomic DNA. For each cell subset, the extracted genomic DNA was distributed evenly across all wells of several immunoSEQ 96-well plates, and each plate served as one replicate. Each replicate PCR for sorted subsets received around 200 ng genomic DNA, equal to 28,000 or so T cell genomes. The purified libraries were quantified using a Qubit 3.0 fluorometer, sized with a Bioanalyzer 2100, and then quantified again using the KAPA Library Quantification kit. Every immunoSEQ 96-well plate was sequenced on a dedicated single-read 150-cycle Illumina NextSeq 550 flow cell. The authors' analysis ran thus. Because the immunoSEQ output held only junctional sequences and lacked quality scores, the filtering could not match the filtering applied to full-length reads. Sequences were annotated with PyIR, a Python wrapper for IgBLAST v1.9, and V/J genes and CDR3 were assigned using IMGT germline references. Any read was removed if the V/J assignment was weak (E-value above 1e-6), the CDR3 was missing, or the read contained stop codons, out-of-frame junctions, or ambiguous translated residues. V3J clonotypes were defined as sequences sharing the same inferred V gene, J gene, and CDR3 amino acid sequence. Percentage overlap between repertoires was computed as shared unique clonotypes divided by the size of the smaller repertoire. Richness of each repertoire was evaluated using RTK rarefaction, the Chao1 estimator, and Recon v2.1 estimates of unobserved clonotypes. Generation probabilities were computed with OLGA for all TCRbeta clonotypes obtained by the gDNA method from several donors. Entries here come from immuneACCESS through TCRdb and include only in-frame sequences with V and J called. Some clones fail to appear in such tables; in the studies checked, an unresolved V gene covers under half of the shortfall, and the cause of the remainder is unknown. V and J calls and clone size are copied from that table; D and trimming were computed from the DNA. Across this sample there are around 1.9 million clones, with about 93% seen only once. The ten biggest clones cover 1.7% of the sample.

For the CD8 naive samples, CD45RO-negative cells were positively selected for CCR7, yielding a CD45RA+CCR7+ population from which TemRA cells were excluded. Donors were healthy HIV-negative adults with no recently reported acute infections or vaccinations. Only Caucasian adults living in Nashville, Tennessee, USA were represented among the donors. After blood collection by leukapheresis, PBMCs were isolated using Ficoll-Histopaque density gradient centrifugation and then cryopreserved in the vapor phase of liquid nitrogen. Purity and quantity of every magnetically sorted T cell population were checked by analytical flow cytometry. Each sorted fraction had its genomic DNA isolated and then quantified by UV absorbance on a Nanodrop 2000c. As regards this clone: No cognate antigen has been identified for it. No base-level quality is on record; no much larger clone is a single base apart.

The V and J segments used are TRBV5-6 and TRBJ2-1, and TRBD1 matches 8 of the central bases. What was sequenced was naive CD8+ T cells from PBMCs. The cell subset or site label for this specimen denotes: CD45RA+CCR7+. The receptor's source is a man between 18 and 29 years old in good health. Some clones in this sample may be carry-over from other donors' samples. The DNA reads TGTGCCAGCAGCCAGGGGGCTGGCCTTAAGCAGTTCTTC. It codes for CASSQGAGLKQFF.